This entry lists 5 T cell receptor beta chains sequenced from one sample in a study of cytomegalovirus exposure and HLA in healthy donors. In the PCR, 60 Vbeta and 13 Jbeta primers were used. Clones were read by immunoSEQ multiplex PCR, and TCRdb kept only the in-frame ones, dropping some. This table holds roughly 150,000 clones, around 79% found once. Source material: PBMCs. All receptors derive from a man between 25 and 39 years old in good health and CMV-seropositive.

The V call is TRBV5-1, the J call TRBJ2-2, with D perhaps TRBD1 (5 bases). Per germline, CDR1 SGHRS and CDR2 YFSETQ. Trimming pared 3 bases from V and 0 bases from J, leaving 9 bases between. CDR3 size: 15 residues. CDR3 region: CASSWGATNTGELFF. In nucleotides, the CDR3 is TGCGCCAGCAGCTGGGGCGCTACGAACACCGGGGAGCTGTTTTTT. Full variable domain (remainder filled in from reference TRBV5-1 and TRBJ2-2): KAGVTQTPRYLIKTRGQQVTLSCSPISGHRSVSWYQQTPGQGLQFLFEYFSETQRNKGNFPGRFSGRQFSNSRSEMNVSTLELGDSALYLCASSWGATNTGELFFGEGSRLTVL.

The chain couples TRBV5-8 to TRBJ2-3; a possible D gene is TRBD2 (6 bases). The CDR3 has 14 residues. V was shortened by 5 bases and J by 3 bases, with 13 bases between the two germline ends. The germline gives CDR1 SGHTS, CDR2 YDEGEE. CDR3 sequence reads: CASRVAGKTDTQYF. The CDR3, as DNA: TGTGCCAGCAGGGTGGCGGGAAAGACAGATACGCAGTATTTT.

The J gene is TRBJ1-5, the V gene TRBV6-5, with 7 bases identical to TRBD1. CDR1 is MNHEY and CDR2 is SVGAGI in the germline V gene. The ends lost 2 bases at V and 5 bases at J; junction bases unmatched: 6. This CDR3 has 15 residues. The CDR3 DNA reads as TGTGCCAGCAGTTACAAGGCAGGGGGTCATCAGCCCCAGCATTTT. Residues: CASSYKAGGHQPQHF.

In DNA, the CDR3 is TGTGCCAGTAGTCCCCTTGGGTCCGGGACAGGGGGACACACTGAAGCTTTCTTT. As protein: CASSPLGSGTGGHTEAFF. The V gene is TRBV19, the J gene TRBJ1-1; 11 positions agree with TRBD1. The CDR3 is made up of 18 amino acids. Unmatched junction bases numbered 14, after V lost 5 bases and J lost 3 bases. The germline V gene encodes CDR1 LNHDA and CDR2 SQIVND (reference sequence).

The rearrangement joins TRBV7-6 to TRBJ2-1; 7 bases are shared with TRBD2. There are 14 residues in the CDR3. Germline lookup yields CDR1 SGHVS and CDR2 FNYEAQ. V was pared by 3 bases and J by 5 bases, with 4 bases of the junction left unmatched. Written as DNA, the CDR3 is TGTGCCAGCAGCTTGCGGGAGAGGCACAATGAGCAGTTCTTC. This encodes CASSLRERHNEQFF. Based on the CDR3 plus reference TRBV7-6 and TRBJ2-1, the full variable domain is GAGVSQSPRYKVTKRGQDVALRCDPISGHVSLYWYRQALGQGPEFLTYFNYEAQQDKSGLPNDRFSAERPEGSISTLTIQRTEQRDSAMYRCASSLRERHNEQFFGPGTRLTVL.